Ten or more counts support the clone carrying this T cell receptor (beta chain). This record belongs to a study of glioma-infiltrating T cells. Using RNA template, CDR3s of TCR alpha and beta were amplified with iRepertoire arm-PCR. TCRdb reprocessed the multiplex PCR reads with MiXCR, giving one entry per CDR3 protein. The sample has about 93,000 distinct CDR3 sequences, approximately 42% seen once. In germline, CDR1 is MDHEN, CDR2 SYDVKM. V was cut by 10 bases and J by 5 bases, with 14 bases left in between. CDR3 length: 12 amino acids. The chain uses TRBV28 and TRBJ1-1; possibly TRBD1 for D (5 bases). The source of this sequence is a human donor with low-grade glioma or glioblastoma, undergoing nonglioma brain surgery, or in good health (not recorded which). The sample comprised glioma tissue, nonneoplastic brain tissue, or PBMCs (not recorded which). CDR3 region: CAITGPMTEAFF. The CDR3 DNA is TGTGCCATCACGGGACCGATGACTGAAGCTTTCTTT.